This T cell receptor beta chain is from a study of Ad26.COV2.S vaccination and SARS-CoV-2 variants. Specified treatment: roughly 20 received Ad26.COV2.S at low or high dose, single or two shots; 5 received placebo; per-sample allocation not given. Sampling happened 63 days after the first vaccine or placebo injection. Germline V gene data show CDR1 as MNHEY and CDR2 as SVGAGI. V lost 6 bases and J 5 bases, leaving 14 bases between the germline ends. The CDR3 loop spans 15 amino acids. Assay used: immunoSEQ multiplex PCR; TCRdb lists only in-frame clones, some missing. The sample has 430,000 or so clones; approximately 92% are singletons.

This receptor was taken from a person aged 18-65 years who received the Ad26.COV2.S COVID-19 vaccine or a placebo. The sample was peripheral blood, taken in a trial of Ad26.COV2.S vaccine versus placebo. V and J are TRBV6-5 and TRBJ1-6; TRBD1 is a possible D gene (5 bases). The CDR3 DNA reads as TGTGCCAGCAGCAGGGCCAACAGGCATAATTCACCCCTCCACTTT. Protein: CASSRANRHNSPLHF.